This TCR beta chain appears in the sequencing data of a study of blood T cell repertoires in COVID-19. In the study overall: T cells, B-cell-depleted T cells, or PBMCs provided the cDNA or gDNA that served as material.

Per the study methods: Researchers report that nucleated cell counts were estimated from reference gene primer amplification. Sequencing used immunoSEQ multiplex PCR; TCRdb keeps in-frame clones, though not all of them. V and J calls and clone size are given by that table; D and trimming were obtained from the DNA. In the table there are 130,000 to 150,000 clones, around nine tenths of which are singletons. V was pared by 1 base and J by 6 bases, with 7 bases between. The CDR3 loop spans 14 amino acids. The germline gives CDR1 SNHLY, CDR2 FYNNEI. The sample holds a few counts of this clone. Specimen: peripheral blood. The receptor's source is a woman in her fifties or sixties with acute or convalescent COVID-19. The J gene is TRBJ1-6, the V gene TRBV2, with D unresolved. CDR3 in DNA: TGTGCCAGCAGTGAAGACCACTCTAATTCACCCCTCCACTTT. It translates to CASSEDHSNSPLHF.